What follows are 18 T cell receptor beta chains derived from one specimen sequenced in a study of T cells in Graves' hyperthyroidism and ophthalmopathy. TCR beta CDR3 regions were amplified from RNA. HTBI primers were employed in a first-round RT-PCR of the TCR CDR3. MiXCR, applied by TCRdb to the multiplex PCR reads, yields one record per CDR3 protein. The top ten clones hold more than 7% of a sample with hundreds of thousands of distinct CDR3 sequences, 38% of them seen once. Sequencing was done on a sample of blood. The receptors derive from a man aged 18 to 35 with Graves' hyperthyroidism.

The V and J genes are TRBV20-1 and TRBJ2-5; TRBD2 agrees at 13 bases. The junction had 5 bases not matched to a gene; V was cut back by 0 bases and J by 4 bases. The germline V gene has CDR1 DFQATT and CDR2 SNEGSKA (reference sequence). The CDR3 is 16 residues long. CDR3 loop: CSARDGTSGIGETQYF. DNA for the CDR3: TGCAGTGCTAGAGACGGGACTAGCGGGATAGGAGAGACCCAGTACTTC.

This clonotype showed up many times. The chain employs TRBV7-8 and TRBJ1-3; D unclear. Germline V gene sequence: CDR1 SGHVS, CDR2 FQNEAQ. V lost 4 bases and J 0 bases, leaving 7 bases between the germline ends. CDR3 length: 14 residues. The chain's CDR3 is CASSWTVSGNTIYF. In DNA, the CDR3 is TGTGCCAGCAGCTGGACGGTCTCTGGAAACACCATATATTTT.

This rearrangement joins TRBV12-3 or TRBV12-4 to TRBJ1-2, with D possibly being TRBD1 (5 bases). V shed 3 bases and J shed 5 bases, with 10 bases lying between them. CDR3 length equals 13 residues. CDR3 sequence (DNA): TGTGCCAGCAGTTTGGAGGGGAGGTATGGCTACACCTTC. This sequence encodes CASSLEGRYGYTF.

In this sample, this clonotype turned up once. The chain is built from TRBV15 and TRBJ1-2, with 8 bases fitting TRBD1. The germline V gene has CDR1 LNHNV and CDR2 YYDKDF (reference sequence). V lost 1 base, J lost 7 bases, and 2 bases stayed unmatched. The CDR3 has 13 amino acids. CDR3 bases: TGTGCCACCAGCAGAGGACAGGGGCTTGGCTACACCTTC. Protein sequence: CATSRGQGLGYTF.

The chain joins TRBV29-1 to TRBJ2-6; D is undetermined. Germline CDR1 and CDR2: SQVTM and ANQGSEA. Trimming shortened V by 6 bases and J by 5 bases, and 5 bases separated the two germline ends. This CDR3 spans 11 amino acids. The CDR3 nucleotides are TGCAGCGTCAACAGGGCCAACGTCCTGACTTTC. Protein sequence: CSVNRANVLTF.

The table lists this clonotype with a few counts. The gene calls are TRBV9 and TRBJ2-2; TRBD1 or TRBD2 may be the D gene (6 bases each). The CDR3 runs to 15 residues. Germline V gives CDR1 SGDLS, CDR2 YYNGEE. Trimming shortened V by 3 bases and J by 3 bases, and 12 bases separated the two germline ends. CDR3 in amino acids: CASSAYREDTGELFF. CDR3 DNA sequence: TGTGCCAGCAGCGCCTACAGGGAGGACACCGGGGAGCTGTTTTTT.

The chain carries TRBV7-9 and TRBJ2-5; D gene ambiguous. Trimming cost V 7 bases and J 5 bases, with 11 bases left between them. The CDR3 loop spans 12 amino acids. Germline lookup yields CDR1 SEHNR and CDR2 FQNEAQ (reference sequence). The CDR3 coding sequence is TGTGCCAGCACCCGTGCGCGGGAGACCCAGTACTTC. Translating gives CASTRARETQYF.

This chain links TRBV12-3 or TRBV12-4 with TRBJ2-7; the match to TRBD2 covers 12 bases. After removal of 6 bases from V and 2 bases from J, the junction contained 5 bases not matched to a gene. The CDR3 totals 15 residues. The CDR3: CASRDTSGGTYEQYF. In nucleotides, the CDR3 is TGTGCCAGCAGAGATACTAGCGGGGGGACCTACGAGCAGTACTTC.

This clonotype was picked up many times. J is TRBJ1-4 and V is TRBV2; 8 bases align to TRBD1. The CDR3 extends over 14 amino acids. Looked up from germline, CDR1 is SNHLY and CDR2 is FYNNEI. Trimming removed 6 bases from V and 0 bases from J; junction bases left unmatched: 0. The CDR3 reads CASRGQATNEKLFF. The CDR3 nucleotides are TGTGCCAGCAGGGGACAGGCAACTAATGAAAAACTGTTTTTT. Full variable domain (missing parts from reference TRBV2 and TRBJ1-4): EPEVTQTPSHQVTQMGQEVILRCVPISNHLYFYWYRQILGQKVEFLVSFYNNEISEKSEIFDDQFSVERPDGSNFTLKIRSTKLEDSAMYFCASRGQATNEKLFFGSGTQLSVL.

The chain is built from TRBV5-5 and TRBJ1-1; D possibly corresponds to TRBD1 (6 bases). The V gene lost 0 bases and the J gene lost 5 bases, with 14 bases spanning the gap. From germline, CDR1 is SGHKS and CDR2 YYEKEE (reference sequence). The CDR3 spans 15 residues. DNA for the CDR3: TGTGCCAGCAGCTTGGTAGGGCAGGGGAAGACTGAAGCTTTCTTT. This gives the protein CASSLVGQGKTEAFF.

This clonotype was recorded a few times. The chain employs TRBV12-3 or TRBV12-4 and TRBJ2-5, with a possible D match to TRBD2 (5 bases). Between the trimmed V and J ends, which lost 4 bases and 2 bases, there was a span of 14 bases. The CDR3 loop spans 15 amino acids. Here the CDR3 reads CASSYSADLQETQYF. The DNA of the CDR3 is TGTGCCAGCAGTTACTCGGCGGACTTGCAAGAGACCCAGTACTTC.

At least ten counts were recorded for this clonotype. This chain links TRBV10-3 with TRBJ2-5, with D maybe TRBD2 (6 bases). The CDR3 spans 13 residues. Germline V lookup: CDR1 ENHRY, CDR2 SYGVKD. The ends were cut back, 6 bases at V and 5 bases at J, with 13 bases in the middle. CDR3 sequence reads: CAISGGDEETQYF. CDR3 nucleotide sequence: TGTGCCATCAGCGGAGGGGACGAGGAGACCCAGTACTTC.

At least ten counts were recorded for this clonotype. The chain links TRBV7-3 to TRBJ2-7, with 9 bases aligning to TRBD2. CDR3 size: 15 residues. CDR1 is SGHTA and CDR2 is FQGTGA in the germline V gene. The V and J ends lost 2 bases and 3 bases, in that order; junction bases with no gene match: 5. The CDR3 bases are TGTGCCAGCAGCTTAGGAGCTAGCGGGGTCTACGAGCAGTACTTC. It is translated as CASSLGASGVYEQYF.

This clonotype has a handful of counts. The chain carries TRBV14 and TRBJ1-1; D unresolved. Germline values: CDR1 SGHDN, CDR2 FVKESK. This CDR3 is built from 15 residues. Trimming took off 5 bases at V and 4 bases at J, with 17 bases between the two ends. CDR3: CASSGIGRAATEAFF. For the CDR3, the DNA is TGTGCCAGCAGCGGAATAGGGCGGGCGGCCACTGAAGCTTTCTTT. Drawing the rest from reference TRBV14 and TRBJ1-1, the complete variable domain is EAGVTQFPSHSVIEKGQTVTLRCDPISGHDNLYWYRRVMGKEIKFLLHFVKESKQDESGMPNNRFLAERTGGTYSTLKVQPAELEDSGVYFCASSGIGRAATEAFFGQGTRLTVV.

This clonotype was counted a few times. This chain joins TRBV20-1 and TRBJ1-5; perhaps TRBD1 as D (6 bases). Germline V gives CDR1 DFQATT, CDR2 SNEGSKA (reference sequence). CDR3 size: 14 residues. V was pared by 2 bases and J by 2 bases, with 10 bases between. CDR3 region: CSARRGTGNQPQHF. CDR3 bases: TGCAGTGCTAGAAGGGGGACTGGCAATCAGCCCCAGCATTTT.

The chain uses TRBV4-1 and TRBJ2-5; 7 bases are shared with TRBD2. The V segment lost 0 bases and the J segment 5 bases; nucleotides outside the gene matches: 6. The germline CDR1 and CDR2 sequences are MGHRA and YSYEKL. This CDR3 region has 15 residues. The CDR3 nucleotides are TGCGCCAGCAGCCAAGACCCCACTAGCGTCGAGACCCAGTACTTC. Encoded protein: CASSQDPTSVETQYF.

This clonotype was found a few times. In DNA, the CDR3 is TGTGCCAGCCATCTGGGTCAAGATTCCTTCATGAACACTGAAGCTTTCTTT. It translates to CASHLGQDSFMNTEAFF. The rearrangement joins TRBV7-9 to TRBJ1-1; D unresolved. V was trimmed by 8 bases and J by 0 bases, leaving 22 bases between them. This CDR3 is 17 amino acids long. The germline V gene encodes CDR1 SEHNR and CDR2 FQNEAQ (reference sequence).

The table lists this clonotype with a few counts. This chain joins TRBV20-1 and TRBJ2-7; the match to TRBD2 covers 13 bases. This CDR3 contains 15 residues. The V segment lost 0 bases and the J segment 3 bases; nucleotides outside the gene matches: 2. CDR1 is DFQATT and CDR2 is SNEGSKA in the germline V gene (reference sequence). This CDR3 is CSAREGLAGDYEQYF. The CDR3 coding sequence is TGCAGTGCTAGAGAAGGACTAGCGGGGGACTACGAGCAGTACTTC.